A single sample is the source of the 30 T cell receptor beta chains below, sequenced in a study of molecular identifiers for immune sequencing clone quantification. TCRdb re-called the PCR reads with MiXCR, one entry per CDR3 protein. In the table there are approximately 670,000 distinct CDR3 sequences, 20% of which are singletons. The sample was naive CD8+ T cells from blood, with Jurkat cell RNA spiked in. Subset indicated: FACS-sorted CD8+CD4-CCR7+CD45RA+ naive T cells. The source is a human donor in good health. Some libraries in this study had Jurkat cell RNA spiked in.

The CDR3 reads CASSAWTGTEAFF. In DNA form, the CDR3 reads TGTGCCAGCAGCGCGTGGACAGGGACTGAAGCTTTCTTT. The gene calls are TRBV11-2 and TRBJ1-1; 8 bases are shared with TRBD1. J was trimmed by 5 bases and V by 5 bases; bases with no gene match: 4. The germline V gene has CDR1 SGHAT and CDR2 FQNNGV. CDR3 size: 13 residues.

This clonotype was seen just once. Being one base from a much bigger clone, this may be a read error. The CDR3 spells CAGSIRGAGAHYEQYF. The CDR3 nucleotides are TGTGCCGGCTCGATCCGGGGAGCGGGTGCTCACTACGAGCAGTACTTC. The chain has TRBV27 and TRBJ2-7, with D perhaps matching TRBD2 (6 bases). V lost 11 bases and J lost 3, with 26 bases in between. CDR1 is MNHEY and CDR2 is SMNVEV in the germline V gene (reference sequence). This CDR3 spans 16 amino acids.

A remark on this clonotype: Possible read error: a much larger clone is one base away. The chain combines TRBV19 with TRBJ2-3; tentative D call: TRBD2 (6 bases). CDR1 is LNHDA, CDR2 SQIVND, per germline (reference sequence). Between the trimmed V and J ends, which lost 2 bases and 4 bases, there was a span of 16 bases. CDR3 length: 16 residues. The DNA of the CDR3 is TGTGCCAGTAGTATATCCAGCTCCTGGGGGGCAGATACGCAGTATTTT. Residues: CASSISSSWGADTQYF.

This clonotype is a singleton in its sample. The junction departs from the called germline gene at one end, perhaps through a read error. The V gene is TRBV2, the J gene TRBJ2-7; no definite D call. The CDR3 spans 12 residues. CDR1 and CDR2 (germline): SNHLY, FYNNEI. CDR3 sequence (DNA): TGTGCCAGCAGTGCATGGAGCTACGAGCAGCACTTC. It specifies CASSAWSYEQHF.

This clonotype was seen ten or more times. The rearrangement uses TRBV20-1 and TRBJ2-1, with D tentatively TRBD1 or TRBD2 (6 bases each). This CDR3 is 11 amino acids long. The V end lost 2 bases, the J end lost 9 bases, and 8 bases lay between the germline ends. Germline V gene lookup returns CDR1 DFQATT and CDR2 SNEGSKA (reference sequence). Written as DNA, the CDR3 is TGCAGTGCTAGAAGGGGGGTTGAGCAGTTCTTC. It specifies CSARRGVEQFF.

This clonotype was detected a few times. The rearrangement links TRBV6-1 to TRBJ1-5; D uncertain. The CDR3 covers 15 residues. Germline values: CDR1 MNHNS, CDR2 SASEGT. Trimming took off 3 bases at V and 0 bases at J, with 9 bases between the two ends. The CDR3 DNA reads as TGTGCCAGCAGTGACAGGAAAAGTAGCAATCAGCCCCAGCATTTT. As protein: CASSDRKSSNQPQHF.

This clonotype was seen ten or more times. The CDR3 DNA reads as TGCGCCAGCAGCCAAGGTGGGGTCTCGAAATTGGAGACCCAGTACTTC. Amino acid sequence: CASSQGGVSKLETQYF. The chain recombines TRBV4-1 with TRBJ2-5; D is unclear. V lost 1 base and J lost 5, with 17 bases in between. This CDR3 region has 16 residues. Looked up from germline, CDR1 is MGHRA and CDR2 is YSYEKL.

This clonotype was counted ten times or more. The V gene is TRBV7-9, the J gene TRBJ1-2; 11 bases align to TRBD1. This CDR3 region has 16 residues. CDR1 is SEHNR, CDR2 FQNEAQ, per germline (reference sequence). V was clipped by 4 bases and J by 3 bases; unmatched bases: 7. CDR3 DNA: TGTGCCAGCAGCTCCCCAGGACAGGGGGCTCACTATGGCTACACCTTC. Protein product: CASSSPGQGAHYGYTF.

V is TRBV11-1 and J is TRBJ1-1; D remains ambiguous. V lost 1 base and J lost 2, with 14 bases in between. The germline V gene encodes CDR1 SGHAT and CDR2 FQDESV (reference sequence). The CDR3 runs to 16 residues. This chain's CDR3 is CASSLETSQLNTEAFF. CDR3 DNA sequence: TGTGCCAGCAGCTTAGAAACGTCCCAACTCAACACTGAAGCTTTCTTT.

V usage is TRBV12-2 and J usage is TRBJ2-3; no DNA check was done on the table's D call, TRBD2. TRBV12-2 is flagged as a pseudogene. This CDR3 region has 21 residues. Here the CDR3 reads CASRLVPGLVPQLGMADTQYF. The CDR3 DNA follows: TGTGCAAGTCGCTTAGTTCCGGGACTAGTCCCCCAGTTGGGAATGGCAGATACGCAGTATTTT.

This clonotype was observed at least ten times. The chain employs TRBV6-2 or TRBV6-3 and TRBJ1-5, with 7 bases identical to TRBD1. This CDR3 comprises 16 residues. The trim removed 4 bases at V and 6 bases at J, leaving 12 bases unmatched. The germline CDR1 and CDR2 sequences are MNHEY and SVGEGT. CDR3 region: CASSSRQGVWLQPQHF. The CDR3 DNA sequence: TGTGCCAGCAGTTCAAGGCAGGGGGTCTGGCTTCAGCCCCAGCATTTT.

CDR3 residues: CASSLSAGEGTQYF. The DNA for the CDR3 is TGTGCCAGCAGCTTGTCGGCAGGGGAAGGTACGCAGTATTTT. This chain joins TRBV5-5 and TRBJ2-3, with a weak D call TRBD1 (6 bases). Germline values: CDR1 SGHKS, CDR2 YYEKEE (reference sequence). V was shortened by 1 base and J by 8 bases, with 14 bases between the two germline ends. The CDR3 spans 14 residues.

This clonotype has at least ten counts. The CDR3 DNA is TGTGCCAGCAGCTTACCCGGCGGGACGGTGACAGATACGCAGTATTTT. It specifies CASSLPGGTVTDTQYF. The genes are TRBV7-9 and TRBJ2-3; a possible D gene is TRBD2 (6 bases). The CDR3 is 16 residues long. Trimming left V 2 bases short and J 3 bases short, with 15 bases between. Looked up from germline, CDR1 is SEHNR and CDR2 is FQNEAQ (reference sequence). The whole variable domain, filled in from reference TRBV7-9 and TRBJ2-3, reads DTGVSQNPRHKITKRGQNVTFRCDPISEHNRLYWYRQTLGQGPEFLTYFQNEAQLEKSRLLSDRFSAERPKGSFSTLEIQRTEQGDSAMYLCASSLPGGTVTDTQYFGPGTRLTVL.

This clonotype appeared many times. This chain uses TRBV19 with TRBJ1-1; a weak D match, TRBD1 (5 bases). Germline loops: CDR1 LNHDA, CDR2 SQIVND (reference sequence). The CDR3 is 15 residues long. V was trimmed by 3 bases and J by 4 bases, leaving 15 bases between them. The CDR3 protein is CASSILGEGSTEAFF. CDR3 nucleotide sequence: TGTGCCAGTAGTATTCTAGGGGAAGGGAGCACTGAAGCTTTCTTT.

This clonotype was observed a few times. The gene calls are TRBV3-1 and TRBJ2-1, with 7 nucleotides matching TRBD1. The CDR3 spans 15 residues. The germline V gene has CDR1 LGHDT and CDR2 YNNKEL (reference sequence). V shed 3 bases, J shed 4 bases, and the junction held 6 bases outside the gene matches. CDR3 in amino acids: CASSHQDRAYNEQFF. The CDR3 DNA reads as TGTGCCAGCAGCCACCAAGACAGGGCTTACAATGAGCAGTTCTTC.

This clonotype was detected ten times or more. This chain connects TRBV12-3 or TRBV12-4 to TRBJ1-2; possible D gene TRBD1, 5 bases. The germline V and J ends were trimmed by 3 bases and 0 bases, with 8 bases remaining between them. CDR3 size: 14 residues. CDR3 residues: CASSFGGSNYGYTF. The CDR3 DNA sequence: TGTGCCAGCAGTTTCGGGGGTTCTAACTATGGCTACACCTTC.

This clonotype was picked up many times. This chain joins TRBV7-9 and TRBJ2-1; either TRBD1 or TRBD2 may fit D (6 bases each). Germline loops: CDR1 SEHNR, CDR2 FQNEAQ (reference sequence). V lost 6 bases, J lost 5 bases, and 14 bases lay in between. The CDR3 runs 14 residues. CDR3: CASSWGAAHNEQFF. In DNA form, the CDR3 reads TGTGCCAGCAGTTGGGGGGCAGCCCACAATGAGCAGTTCTTC.

This clonotype was detected many times. The gene calls are TRBV9 and TRBJ1-2; tentative D call: TRBD1 (6 bases). The V gene's germline CDR1 is SGDLS and CDR2 YYNGEE. The CDR3 covers 15 residues. Trimming pared 5 bases from V and 8 bases from J, leaving 22 bases between. The CDR3, as DNA: TGTGCCAGCAGAGATAACTTCGACAGGATAAGCGGCTACACCTTC. Amino acid sequence: CASRDNFDRISGYTF.

There are a few counts of this clonotype. This sequence joins TRBV4-1 and TRBJ1-5; D is ambiguous. Trimming stripped 1 base from V and 1 base from J, with 14 bases between. The CDR3 is 17 residues long. Germline V CDR1 and CDR2: MGHRA, YSYEKL. The CDR3 nucleotides are TGCGCCAGCAGCCAAGTTATTCTGGGTTTCAGCAATCAGCCCCAGCATTTT. It codes for CASSQVILGFSNQPQHF.

This clonotype was observed at least ten times. This chain uses TRBV28 with TRBJ1-2; maybe TRBD1 (5 bases). Germline lookup yields CDR1 MDHEN and CDR2 SYDVKM. The V gene lost 6 bases and the J gene lost 2 bases, with 10 bases spanning the gap. The CDR3 has 13 amino acids. The CDR3 DNA follows: TGTGCCAGCAGCTGGACACAAAACTATGGCTACACCTTC. It encodes CASSWTQNYGYTF.

The chain carries TRBV2 and TRBJ1-2; tentative D call: TRBD1 (5 bases). V was trimmed by 6 bases and J by 4 bases, leaving 18 bases between them. Germline V gene data show CDR1 as SNHLY and CDR2 as FYNNEI. The CDR3 runs 15 residues. The CDR3 DNA is TGTGCCAGCAGCCCCGTGCAGGGCTTTAGCTATGGCTACACCTTC. It yields the protein CASSPVQGFSYGYTF.

This clonotype was recorded at least ten times. V gene TRBV4-2 combines with J gene TRBJ2-1, with 11 bases matching TRBD2. CDR1 and CDR2 from the germline V gene are LGHNA and YNFKEQ. This CDR3 spans 16 amino acids. Trimming took 2 bases from V and 7 from J; bases not matched to a gene: 7. The CDR3 is CASSQTSGGYQNEQFF. CDR3 nucleotide sequence: TGTGCCAGCAGCCAAACTAGCGGGGGCTATCAGAATGAGCAGTTCTTC.

The chain links TRBV28 to TRBJ1-5; D is undetermined. CDR3 size: 17 residues. V was shortened by 6 bases and J by 6 bases, with 24 bases between the two germline ends. Germline CDR1 reads MDHEN; CDR2 reads SYDVKM. Here the CDR3 DNA reads TGTGCCAGCAGCCCCAACCGCCCCGGTGCGAAGGCTCAGCCCCAGCATTTT. Amino acids: CASSPNRPGAKAQPQHF.

This clonotype was picked up one time. This may be a read error, as it is one base from a much larger clone. The chain links TRBV6-4 to TRBJ1-5, with 7 bases that match TRBD1. Germline-derived CDR1 and CDR2 are MRHNA and SNTAGT. V shed 11 bases and J 5 bases; nucleotides not matched to a gene: 21. The CDR3 totals 17 residues. This CDR3 is CACKTGEKFNIYQPQHF. The CDR3 DNA sequence: TGTGCCTGCAAAACAGGGGAGAAGTTTAATATCTATCAGCCCCAGCATTTT.

Concerning this clonotype itself: The conserved closing phenylalanine or tryptophan is absent in this CDR3, likely reflecting a read error. This sequence joins TRBV27 and TRBJ1-2; D possibly corresponds to TRBD1 (6 bases). The germline gives CDR1 MNHEY, CDR2 SMNVEV (reference sequence). This CDR3 is built from 17 residues. The V and J ends lost 2 bases and 6 bases respectively, with 22 bases between them. The CDR3 bases are TGTGCCAGCAGTTTAAGTTACAGGGTAAAATATGTCGATGGCTACACCATC. Amino acids: CASSLSYRVKYVDGYTI.

This clonotype was detected many times. This sequence joins TRBV19 and TRBJ1-2; D gene ambiguous. From germline, CDR1 is LNHDA and CDR2 SQIVND (reference sequence). The V and J ends lost 10 bases and 4 bases respectively, with 13 bases between them. The length of the CDR3 is 12 residues. For the CDR3, the DNA is TGTGCCACCGCGGACGGCGGCTATGGCTACACCTTC. This translates into CATADGGYGYTF.

Only a few counts were recorded for this clonotype. The chain is built from TRBV7-9 and TRBJ2-7, with D hard to call. Looked up from germline, CDR1 is SEHNR and CDR2 is FQNEAQ (reference sequence). V shed 1 base and J shed 0 bases, with 7 bases lying between them. This CDR3 spans 14 amino acids. DNA of the CDR3: TGTGCCAGCAGCTTAGGTGAAAGCTCCTACGAGCAGTACTTC. Translating gives CASSLGESSYEQYF.

This clonotype was seen a handful of times. This chain uses TRBV5-1 with TRBJ2-7, with 7 bases matching TRBD1. From germline, CDR1 is SGHRS and CDR2 YFSETQ. The ends lost 5 bases at V and 3 bases at J; junction bases unmatched: 14. This CDR3 contains 16 residues. The CDR3 DNA reads TGCGCCAGCAGTTTTGGAAGGGGGCAAGGTAACTACGAGCAGTACTTC. Amino acids: CASSFGRGQGNYEQYF.

This clonotype was picked up many times. This rearrangement joins TRBV4-1 to TRBJ2-7; tentatively, D is TRBD2 (5 bases). Trimming took off 0 bases at V and 6 bases at J, with 12 bases between the two ends. This CDR3 region has 14 residues. Per the germline V gene, CDR1 is MGHRA and CDR2 is YSYEKL. CDR3 protein: CASSQEFQSGEQYF. The CDR3 DNA reads as TGCGCCAGCAGCCAAGAGTTTCAGAGCGGCGAGCAGTACTTC.

As to this clonotype: One base away lies a much larger clone, so this may be a sequencing read error. The gene calls are TRBV7-2 and TRBJ1-1, with D tentatively TRBD1 (5 bases). Germline CDR1 reads SGHTA; CDR2 reads FQGNSA. The CDR3 covers 17 residues. The CDR3 region is CACSLGWGEGRGTEAFF. CDR3 nucleotides: TGTGCCTGCAGCTTAGGTTGGGGCGAGGGTCGGGGGACTGAAGCTTTCTTT.